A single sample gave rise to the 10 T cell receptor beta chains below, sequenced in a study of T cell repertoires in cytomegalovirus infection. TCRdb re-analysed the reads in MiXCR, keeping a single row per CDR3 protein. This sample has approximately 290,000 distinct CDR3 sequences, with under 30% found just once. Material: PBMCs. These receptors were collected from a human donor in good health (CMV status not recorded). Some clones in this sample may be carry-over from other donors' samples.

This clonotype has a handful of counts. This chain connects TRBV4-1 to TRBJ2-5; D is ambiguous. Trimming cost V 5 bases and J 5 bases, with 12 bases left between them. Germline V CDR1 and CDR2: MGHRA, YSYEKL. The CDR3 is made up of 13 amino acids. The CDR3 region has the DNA TGCGCCAGCAGCTCGCATACCGCGGAGACCCAGTACTTC. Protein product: CASSSHTAETQYF.

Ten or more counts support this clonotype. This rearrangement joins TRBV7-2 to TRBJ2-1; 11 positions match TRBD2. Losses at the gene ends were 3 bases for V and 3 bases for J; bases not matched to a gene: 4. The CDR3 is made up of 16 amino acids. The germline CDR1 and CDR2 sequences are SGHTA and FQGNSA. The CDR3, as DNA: TGTGCCAGCAGCTTCCCCGGGACTAGCGGCTACAATGAGCAGTTCTTC. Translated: CASSFPGTSGYNEQFF. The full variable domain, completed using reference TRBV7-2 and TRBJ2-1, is GAGVSQSPSNKVTEKGKDVELRCDPISGHTALYWYRQSLGQGLEFLIYFQGNSAPDKSGLPSDRFSAERTGGSVSTLTIQRTQQEDSAVYLCASSFPGTSGYNEQFFGPGTRLTVL.

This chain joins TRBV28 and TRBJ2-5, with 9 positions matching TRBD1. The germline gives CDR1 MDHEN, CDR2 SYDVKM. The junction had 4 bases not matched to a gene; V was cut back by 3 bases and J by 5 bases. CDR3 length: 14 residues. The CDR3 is CASSFRDRAETQYF. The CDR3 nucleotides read TGTGCCAGCAGTTTCCGGGACAGGGCTGAGACCCAGTACTTC.

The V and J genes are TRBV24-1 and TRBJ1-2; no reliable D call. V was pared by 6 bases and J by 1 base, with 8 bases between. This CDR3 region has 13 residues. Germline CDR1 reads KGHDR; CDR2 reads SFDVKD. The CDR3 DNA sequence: TGTGCCACCAGTCCGGCGGTTAACTATGGCTACACCTTC. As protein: CATSPAVNYGYTF.

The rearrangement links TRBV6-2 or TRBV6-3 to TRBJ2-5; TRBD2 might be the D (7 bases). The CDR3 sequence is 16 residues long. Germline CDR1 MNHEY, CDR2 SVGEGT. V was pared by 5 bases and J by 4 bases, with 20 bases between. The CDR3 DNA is TGTGCCAGCAGTATTGCTCCGACGGGGGGCGCAGAGACCCAGTACTTC. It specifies CASSIAPTGGAETQYF.

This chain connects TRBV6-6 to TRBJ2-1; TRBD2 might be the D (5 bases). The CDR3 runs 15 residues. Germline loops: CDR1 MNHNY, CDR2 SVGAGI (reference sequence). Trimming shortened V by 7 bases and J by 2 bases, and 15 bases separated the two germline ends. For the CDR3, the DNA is TGTGCCAGCACCGAACCCAGAGCGGCCTACAATGAGCAGTTCTTC. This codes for CASTEPRAAYNEQFF.

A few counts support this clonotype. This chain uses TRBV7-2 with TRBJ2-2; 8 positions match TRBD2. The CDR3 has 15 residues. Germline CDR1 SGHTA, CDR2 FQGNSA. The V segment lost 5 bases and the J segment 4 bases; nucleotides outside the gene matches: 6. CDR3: CASSTRLAFTGELFF. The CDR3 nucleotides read TGTGCCAGCAGCACGAGACTAGCGTTCACCGGGGAGCTGTTTTTT.

The CDR3 reads CASSLLSGRGTEAFF. CDR3 DNA: TGTGCCAGCAGTTTATTGAGTGGCCGGGGCACTGAAGCTTTCTTT. V and J are TRBV28 and TRBJ1-1; D is uncertain. Trimming stripped 1 base from V and 4 bases from J, with 13 bases between. Germline V lookup: CDR1 MDHEN, CDR2 SYDVKM. The CDR3 is 15 residues long.

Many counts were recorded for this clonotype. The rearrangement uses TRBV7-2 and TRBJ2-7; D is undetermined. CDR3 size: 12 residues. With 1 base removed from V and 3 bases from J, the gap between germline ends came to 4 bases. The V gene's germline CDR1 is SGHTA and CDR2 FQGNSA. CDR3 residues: CASSLGVYEQYF. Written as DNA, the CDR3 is TGTGCCAGCAGCTTAGGAGTCTACGAGCAGTACTTC.

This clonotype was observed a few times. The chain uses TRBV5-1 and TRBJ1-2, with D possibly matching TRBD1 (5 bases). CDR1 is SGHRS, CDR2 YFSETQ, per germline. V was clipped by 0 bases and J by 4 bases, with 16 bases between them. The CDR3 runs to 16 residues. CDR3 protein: CASSLDRPETLYGYTF. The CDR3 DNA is TGCGCCAGCAGCTTGGACAGGCCAGAGACGCTCTATGGCTACACCTTC.